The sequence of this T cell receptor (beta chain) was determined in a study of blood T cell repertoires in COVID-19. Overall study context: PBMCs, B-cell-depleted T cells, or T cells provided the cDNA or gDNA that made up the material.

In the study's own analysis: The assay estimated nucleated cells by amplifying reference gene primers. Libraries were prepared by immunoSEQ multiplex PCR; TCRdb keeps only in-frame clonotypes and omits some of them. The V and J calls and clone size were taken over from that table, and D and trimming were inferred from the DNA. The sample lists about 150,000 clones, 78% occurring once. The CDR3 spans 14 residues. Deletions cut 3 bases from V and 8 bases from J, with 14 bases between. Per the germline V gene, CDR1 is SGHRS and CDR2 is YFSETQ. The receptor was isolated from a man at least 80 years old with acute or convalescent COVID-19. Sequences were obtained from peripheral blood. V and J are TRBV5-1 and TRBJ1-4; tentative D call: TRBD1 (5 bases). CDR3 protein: CASSSAGGTEKLFF. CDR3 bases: TGCGCCAGCAGCTCGGCCGGGGGGACCGAAAAACTGTTTTTT.